These T cell receptor beta chains were read from a single sample in a study of blood T cell repertoires in COVID-19. TCRdb's table, derived via immunoSEQ multiplex PCR, lists solely in-frame clones and lacks some. The sample holds 200,000 to 250,000 clones; over 70% are singletons and the top ten take 2.5% to 3%. The material sequenced was peripheral blood. The receptors were sampled from a man in his forties or fifties with active or convalescent COVID-19. CDR3s include the opening cysteine and the closing phenylalanine or tryptophan. Each record gives: clone size, V gene, J gene, D gene, CDR3 protein, CDR3 DNA. A D gene is named only where the DNA matches it firmly. Clone sizes are given selectively: once, few, many, or a class where the clone is expanded.

few	TRBV12-3/TRBV12-4	TRBJ1-5	.	CASTHTSNQPQHF	TGTGCCAGCACCCACACTAGCAATCAGCCCCAGCATTTT
.	TRBV11-2	TRBJ1-6	.	CASSLNRNSPLHF	TGTGCCAGCAGCTTGAACAGGAATTCACCCCTCCACTTT
.	TRBV7-9	TRBJ1-1	.	CASSLAPVNTEAFF	TGTGCCAGCAGCTTAGCGCCAGTGAACACTGAAGCTTTCTTT
.	TRBV28	TRBJ2-5	TRBD1	CASRATGSRRYF	TGTGCCAGCAGGGCGACAGGGTCTCGGAGGTACTTC
.	TRBV7-2	TRBJ1-1	TRBD1	CASSLGMTGVSEAFF	TGTGCCAGCAGCTTAGGTATGACAGGGGTATCTGAAGCTTTCTTT
.	TRBV30	TRBJ1-2	.	CAWDSPYGYTF	TGTGCCTGGGACAGTCCATATGGCTACACCTTC
.	TRBV28	TRBJ1-2	.	CASSENPLDMIAPNYGYTF	TGTGCCAGCAGCGAAAACCCCTTGGACATGATTGCCCCTAACTATGGCTACACCTTC
.	TRBV3-1/TRBV3-2	TRBJ2-5	TRBD2	CASSQDRSGGETQYF	TGTGCCAGCAGCCAAGACAGGTCGGGAGGAGAGACCCAGTACTTC
.	TRBV2	TRBJ2-1	.	CASSEYSYNEQFF	TGTGCCAGCAGTGAATACTCCTACAATGAGCAGTTCTTC
.	TRBV30	TRBJ2-7	.	CAWGELDYEQYF	TGTGCCTGGGGGGAGTTGGACTACGAGCAGTACTTC
once	TRBV5-6	TRBJ2-7	TRBD1	CASSSGAGTGYEQYF	TGTGCCAGCAGCTCCGGGGCCGGGACAGGCTACGAGCAGTACTTC
.	TRBV7-9	TRBJ1-1	.	CASSFGEEVNTEAFF	TGTGCCAGCAGCTTTGGAGAGGAAGTGAACACTGAAGCTTTCTTT
.	TRBV19	TRBJ1-5	TRBD1	CASSMGTGDQPQHF	TGTGCCAGTAGTATGGGGACAGGTGATCAGCCCCAGCATTTT
.	TRBV4-1	TRBJ2-6	.	CASSQDGQVRAGANVLTF	TGCGCCAGCAGCCAAGACGGCCAGGTTCGCGCTGGGGCCAACGTCCTGACTTTC
.	TRBV2	TRBJ2-3	TRBD1	CASSEPGQGTDTQYF	TGTGCCAGCAGTGAGCCGGGACAGGGCACAGATACGCAGTATTTT
once	TRBV9	TRBJ2-7	TRBD1	CASSVGQGTDEQYF	TGTGCCAGCAGCGTAGGACAGGGAACTGACGAGCAGTACTTC
.	TRBV5-1	TRBJ2-7	.	CASSSSGGAGEQYF	TGCGCCAGCAGCAGTTCTGGAGGGGCAGGGGAGCAGTACTTC
once	TRBV7-9	TRBJ1-1	.	CASSLAGPMNTEAFF	TGTGCCAGCAGCTTAGCGGGGCCAATGAACACTGAAGCTTTCTTT
.	TRBV27	TRBJ2-1	TRBD2	CASSFQWGGYNEQFF	TGTGCCAGCAGTTTCCAGTGGGGAGGGTACAATGAGCAGTTCTTC
.	TRBV5-1	TRBJ2-7	TRBD1	CASSWSTRDRGSYEQYF	TGCGCCAGCAGCTGGTCGACCCGGGACAGGGGGTCCTACGAGCAGTACTTC
.	TRBV7-8	TRBJ2-3	TRBD2	CASSLLGTSGSGGTQYF	TGTGCCAGCAGCTTATTAGGGACTAGCGGGAGTGGGGGTACGCAGTATTTT
once	TRBV28	TRBJ1-4	TRBD1	CASSANTGQANEKLFF	TGTGCCAGCAGTGCTAATACGGGACAGGCTAATGAAAAACTGTTTTTT